This TCR beta chain appears in the sequencing data of a study of shared clonotypes between healthy human individuals. Whole-study findings and limits: Only blood underwent sampling, and tissue repertoires likely differ. The authors expected sequencing depth to affect clonotype sharing among donors.

The germline CDR1 and CDR2 sequences are MGHRA and YSYEKL. The V and J ends lost 2 bases and 5 bases, in that order; junction bases with no gene match: 10. CDR3 length equals 16 residues. Everyone who donated was a Caucasian adult who lived in Nashville, Tennessee. To note about this clone: Its antigen is as yet unknown.

The study ran the assay at deep level. The assay was immunoSEQ multiplex PCR, and TCRdb's table has in-frame clones only and misses some. The table lists some 470,000 clones, about 79% of them singletons. The chain recombines TRBV4-1 with TRBJ2-7; 9 bases map to TRBD2. This TCR was sampled from a middle-aged woman in good health. Some clones in this sample may be carry-over from other donors' samples. Sequenced: PBMCs. The CDR3 protein is CASSQPTGGRAHEQYF. The CDR3 DNA is TGCGCCAGCAGCCAACCGACTGGCGGGAGGGCCCACGAGCAGTACTTC.